Below, 30 T cell receptor beta chains from the same sample are listed, as sequenced in a study of shared clonotypes between healthy human individuals. Here immunoSEQ multiplex PCR was the method, and the copy in TCRdb shows in-frame clones only, minus some. The table has roughly 680,000 clones, about two thirds seen once; the top ten hold more than 1.5%. The source material was memory CD4+ T cells sorted from blood. Subset in this sample: CD45RA-negative fraction. The receptors here all came from a woman aged 25 to 39 in good health.

CDR3 region: CSAGRDEQYF. The CDR3 bases are TGCAGTGCTGGGCGGGACGAGCAGTACTTC. The chain employs TRBV20-1 and TRBJ2-7; tentative D call: TRBD2 (5 bases). CDR1 DFQATT and CDR2 SNEGSKA come from the germline V gene (reference sequence). The V end was cut by 5 bases, the J end by 5 bases, with 7 bases between. The CDR3 spans 10 residues.

V gene TRBV5-1 combines with J gene TRBJ2-3, with TRBD2 matching over 11 bases. The V and J ends lost 4 bases and 1 base, in that order; junction bases with no gene match: 2. Looked up from germline, CDR1 is SGHRS and CDR2 is YFSETQ. The CDR3 is 15 amino acids. In DNA, the CDR3 is TGCGCCAGCAGCACTAGCGGGAGAGGCACAGATACGCAGTATTTT. Its translation: CASSTSGRGTDTQYF.

V is TRBV6-1 and J is TRBJ2-3; D not certain. V was pared by 8 bases and J by 2 bases, with 11 bases between. CDR1 is MNHNS and CDR2 is SASEGT in the germline V gene. This CDR3 is built from 13 residues. The CDR3 loop is CASLRRNTDTQYF. As DNA, the CDR3 is TGTGCCAGCCTTAGACGGAACACAGATACGCAGTATTTT.

The chain employs TRBV28 and TRBJ2-2; D might be TRBD2 (5 bases). CDR1 and CDR2 from the germline V gene are MDHEN and SYDVKM. The CDR3 extends over 18 amino acids. V lost 3 bases to trimming and J lost 8 bases, with 25 bases between them. CDR3 protein: CASSLLDLKTGFYGELFF. As DNA, the CDR3 is TGTGCCAGCAGTTTGCTTGACCTCAAGACGGGGTTCTATGGGGAGCTGTTTTTT.

The rearrangement uses TRBV5-8 and TRBJ1-1; D might be TRBD1 (6 bases). Trimming shortened V by 4 bases and J by 3 bases, and 13 bases separated the two germline ends. The CDR3 is 14 residues long. CDR1 and CDR2 (germline): SGHTS, YDEGEE. The CDR3 nucleotides read TGTGCCAGCAGCCTGATACAGGGCGACACTGAAGCTTTCTTT. Its protein product is CASSLIQGDTEAFF.

The chain uses TRBV6-5 and TRBJ2-2, with D possibly TRBD2 on 6 matching bases. There are 15 residues in the CDR3. The V end was cut by 0 bases, the J end by 5 bases, with 10 bases between. Germline V gene data show CDR1 as MNHEY and CDR2 as SVGAGI. In DNA, the CDR3 is TGTGCCAGCAGTTACTCGTCTAGCGAGACCGGGGAGCTGTTTTTT. Translation gives CASSYSSSETGELFF.

This clone was detected only once. The chain combines TRBV29-1 with TRBJ2-3; TRBD1 agrees at 7 bases. The germline V gene has CDR1 SQVTM and CDR2 ANQGSEA. With V trimmed by 6 bases and J by 4 bases, 4 bases remained unmatched. This CDR3 region has 12 residues. The DNA of the CDR3 is TGCAGCGTAGACCAGGGGGCAGATACGCAGTATTTT. This encodes CSVDQGADTQYF.

The chain combines TRBV28 with TRBJ2-7; no reliable D call. V lost 6 bases and J lost 0, with 15 bases in between. The CDR3 covers 15 residues. CDR1 and CDR2 from the germline V gene are MDHEN and SYDVKM. The DNA of the CDR3 is TGTGCCAGCAGCCCCCCTAGGTTCAGCTCCTACGAGCAGTACTTC. Translated: CASSPPRFSSYEQYF.

About this clone: Given a much more abundant clone one base away, this may be a read error. The V gene is TRBV11-1, the J gene TRBJ1-2; maybe TRBD1 (6 bases). Germline CDR1 SGHAT, CDR2 FQDESV (reference sequence). Trimming removed 2 bases at V and 4 bases at J, with 8 bases between. The CDR3 is made up of 13 amino acids. DNA for the CDR3: TGTGCCAGCAGCTTAAAAGGGGGCTATGGCTACACCTTC. This encodes CASSLKGGYGYTF.

The count of this clone is one. With a far larger clone one base away, a read error is the likely cause. The gene calls are TRBV5-1 and TRBJ2-3; TRBD1 might be the D (6 bases). This CDR3 is 15 amino acids long. CDR1 is SGHRS, CDR2 YFSETQ, per germline. The V and J ends lost 7 bases and 14 bases respectively, with 29 bases between them. The CDR3 here is CASGLSGTPGLNGYF. The CDR3 DNA sequence: TGCGCCAGCGGCCTATCCGGGACACCCGGGCTGAATGGGTATTTT.

The rearrangement uses TRBV19 and TRBJ1-2, with D possibly matching TRBD1 (5 bases). Per germline, CDR1 LNHDA and CDR2 SQIVND (reference sequence). The CDR3 contains 15 residues. Trimming removed 3 bases from V and 3 bases from J, with 14 bases in between. The CDR3 sequence: CASSIPGASDYGYTF. For the CDR3, the DNA is TGTGCCAGTAGTATTCCCGGGGCATCGGACTATGGCTACACCTTC.

The chain couples TRBV30 to TRBJ2-5; 8 bases are a match to TRBD2. The CDR3 is 14 residues long. J gave up 2 bases and V 8 bases, and 10 bases lay outside the gene matches. Germline loops: CDR1 GTSNPN, CDR2 SVGIG (reference sequence). The CDR3 coding sequence is TGTGCCAGGGACGTTAGCGGGATACAAGAGACCCAGTACTTC. Protein: CARDVSGIQETQYF.

Notes on this clone: Other DNA variants within this sample encode the same CDR3. This rearrangement joins TRBV29-1 to TRBJ2-7; no clear D gene. This CDR3 comprises 10 residues. Trimming cost V 6 bases and J 3 bases, with 6 bases left between them. The V gene's germline CDR1 is SQVTM and CDR2 ANQGSEA. For the CDR3, the DNA is TGCAGCGTAGGAGACTACGAGCAGTACTTC. It is translated as CSVGDYEQYF.

In this sample, this clone turned up a few times. This chain uses TRBV7-2 with TRBJ1-4; 9 bases align to TRBD1. Per germline, CDR1 SGHTA and CDR2 FQGNSA. This CDR3 has 14 amino acids. Trimming at V came to 4 bases and at J to 8 bases, leaving 5 bases not matched to a gene. DNA of the CDR3: TGTGCCAGCAGCTCGGGACAGGGTTTCGAAAAACTGTTTTTT. Protein sequence: CASSSGQGFEKLFF.

The gene calls are TRBV27 and TRBJ1-1; TRBD1 is a possible D gene (5 bases). CDR1 and CDR2 from the germline V gene are MNHEY and SMNVEV (reference sequence). There are 17 residues in the CDR3. V was cut by 5 bases and J by 0 bases, with 19 bases left in between. CDR3 in DNA: TGTGCCAGCAGTCAAACGGGGCTAAGTCCAATGAACACTGAAGCTTTCTTT. It specifies CASSQTGLSPMNTEAFF.

CDR3 coding DNA: TGTGCCAGCCTAATGGCGGGATCCCCGACGGAGCAGTACTTC. Translation: CASLMAGSPTEQYF. V and J are TRBV28 and TRBJ2-7, with D perhaps TRBD2 (6 bases). The V end was cut by 8 bases, the J end by 7 bases, with 21 bases between. The CDR3 is made up of 14 amino acids. The germline V gene encodes CDR1 MDHEN and CDR2 SYDVKM.

This chain uses TRBV7-7 with TRBJ2-3; TRBD1 might be the D (6 bases). The CDR3 length is 15 residues. Germline CDR1 SSHAT, CDR2 FNYEAQ (reference sequence). The germline V and J ends were trimmed by 5 bases and 2 bases, with 14 bases remaining between them. The CDR3: CASSLSGHHTDTQYF. The CDR3 coding sequence is TGTGCCAGCAGCCTCTCGGGACACCACACAGATACGCAGTATTTT.

This chain links TRBV5-4 with TRBJ1-3; D gene ambiguous. In germline, CDR1 is SGHNT, CDR2 YYREEE (reference sequence). The V end was cut by 2 bases, the J end by 1 base, with 4 bases between. The CDR3 is 13 amino acids. CDR3 nucleotide sequence: TGTGCCAGCAGCTTACAATCTGGAAACACCATATATTTT. This translates into CASSLQSGNTIYF. The full variable domain, in which reference TRBV5-4 and TRBJ1-3 provide the parts outside the CDR3, is ETGVTQSPTHLIKTRGQQVTLRCSSQSGHNTVSWYQQALGQGPQFIFQYYREEENGRGNFPPRFSGLQFPNYSSELNVNALELDDSALYLCASSLQSGNTIYFGEGSWLTVV.

The chain carries TRBV30 and TRBJ1-2; 7 bases map to TRBD1. The CDR3 extends over 16 amino acids. The V gene end was trimmed by 1 base and the J gene end by 0 bases; junction bases not matched to a gene: 8. Germline CDR1 is GTSNPN and CDR2 is SVGIG (reference sequence). CDR3 DNA: TGTGCCTGGAGTGGAAGGACAGGCCGAGCTAACTATGGCTACACCTTC. Amino acids: CAWSGRTGRANYGYTF.

The rearrangement uses TRBV6-5 and TRBJ2-5, with D perhaps TRBD2 (6 bases). Germline V gives CDR1 MNHEY, CDR2 SVGAGI. Between the trimmed V and J ends, which lost 4 bases and 1 base, there was a span of 16 bases. CDR3 length: 16 amino acids. CDR3: CASSFIQVGGQETQYF. For the CDR3, the DNA is TGTGCCAGCAGTTTCATACAGGTGGGAGGCCAAGAGACCCAGTACTTC.

This chain joins TRBV19 and TRBJ2-1; D unclear. There are 13 residues in the CDR3. Germline CDR1 LNHDA, CDR2 SQIVND (reference sequence). With 3 bases removed from V and 6 bases from J, the gap between germline ends came to 9 bases. The CDR3 coding sequence is TGTGCCAGTAGTATGCAAATCCTCAATGAGCAGTTCTTC. Encoded protein: CASSMQILNEQFF.

This clone has just a few counts. This chain joins TRBV6-1 and TRBJ1-5; TRBD1 aligns across 7 bases. The CDR3 has 14 residues. V trimming: 3 bases; J trimming: 6 bases; junction bases outside the gene matches: 5. Germline CDR1 is MNHNS and CDR2 is SASEGT. The CDR3 DNA is TGTGCCAGCAGTGACCAGGGGGGTAGTCAGCCCCAGCATTTT. It encodes CASSDQGGSQPQHF.

This clone came up many times. The V gene is TRBV7-9, the J gene TRBJ2-3; D is unresolved. The germline CDR1 and CDR2 sequences are SEHNR and FQNEAQ (reference sequence). This CDR3 spans 15 amino acids. Trimming pared 5 bases from V and 6 bases from J, leaving 18 bases between. CDR3 DNA sequence: TGTGCCAGCAGCCGCCGGACGTCTAGAACCGATACGCAGTATTTT. This gives the protein CASSRRTSRTDTQYF.

This sequence joins TRBV28 and TRBJ2-3; perhaps D is TRBD1 or TRBD2 (6 bases each). The V and J ends lost 8 bases and 10 bases respectively, with 16 bases between them. The CDR3 length is 12 residues. Germline CDR1 and CDR2: MDHEN and SYDVKM. The CDR3 here is CASSRGVEAQYF. As DNA, the CDR3 is TGTGCCAGCTCTAGGGGGGTTGAGGCGCAGTATTTT.

CDR3 sequence (DNA): TGTGCCAGCAGACCGGGACAGGGGGAGTACGAGCAGTACTTC. Its translation is CASRPGQGEYEQYF. The chain couples TRBV6-5 to TRBJ2-7; 11 bases are a match to TRBD1. The CDR3 totals 14 residues. The germline CDR1 and CDR2 sequences are MNHEY and SVGAGI. V lost 6 bases and J lost 4; bases outside the gene matches: 5.

The chain couples TRBV2 to TRBJ2-1, with 7 bases identical to TRBD2. The CDR3 is made up of 15 amino acids. Germline loops: CDR1 SNHLY, CDR2 FYNNEI. V lost 6 bases, J lost 0 bases, and 5 bases stayed unmatched. In DNA form, the CDR3 reads TGTGCCAGCAGAGCGGGACGGAGCTCCTACAATGAGCAGTTCTTC. Translation gives CASRAGRSSYNEQFF.

The chain joins TRBV20-1 to TRBJ2-1; TRBD1 is a possible D gene (6 bases). Germline V gives CDR1 DFQATT, CDR2 SNEGSKA (reference sequence). The V end lost 5 bases, the J end lost 13 bases, and 12 bases lay between the germline ends. The CDR3 sequence is 10 residues long. CDR3 nucleotide sequence: TGCAGTGCTTACCACAGGGCCCAGTTCTTC. Its translation is CSAYHRAQFF.

The rearrangement links TRBV25-1 to TRBJ2-5; the D is unclear. The CDR3 extends over 12 amino acids. The ends were cut back, 0 bases at V and 5 bases at J, with 4 bases in the middle. Germline V gene lookup returns CDR1 MGHDK and CDR2 SYGVNS. In DNA form, the CDR3 reads TGTGCCAGCAGTGAATATGTGGAGACCCAGTACTTC. This translates into CASSEYVETQYF.

The chain links TRBV30 to TRBJ1-2; unclear D gene. Looked up from germline, CDR1 is GTSNPN and CDR2 is SVGIG (reference sequence). There are 13 residues in the CDR3. V lost 2 bases and J 4 bases, leaving 11 bases between the germline ends. The CDR3 is CAWSIGSGYGYTF. CDR3 bases: TGTGCCTGGAGTATCGGCAGTGGCTATGGCTACACCTTC.

This chain joins TRBV6-5 and TRBJ1-2; 9 bases match TRBD1. Germline loops: CDR1 MNHEY, CDR2 SVGAGI. The trim removed 7 bases at V and 4 bases at J, leaving 10 bases unmatched. The CDR3 loop spans 15 amino acids. In DNA, the CDR3 is TGTGCCAGCAATCCGGGACAGGGTATAAGCTATGGCTACACCTTC. Its translation is CASNPGQGISYGYTF.